One and the same sample provided the 19 T cell receptor beta chains below, sequenced in a study of blood T cells in healthy people across ages. Using a J-beta primer mix together with a sample-barcoded 5' primer, a second PCR was run for 7 to 11 cycles. TCRdb called the 5' RACE reads again in MiXCR, with one record for every CDR3 protein. The repertoire includes 910,000 or so distinct CDR3 sequences, roughly 51% of them detected once, and about a fifth sits in the top ten. Sample: blood. The receptors derive from a woman aged 55-69 years in good health.

This clonotype was counted only a few times. The rearrangement links TRBV5-1 to TRBJ2-5; TRBD2 matches at 7 bases. The J segment lost 4 bases and the V segment lost 4 bases, leaving 7 bases of the junction unmatched. Germline V gene sequence: CDR1 SGHRS, CDR2 YFSETQ. The CDR3 consists of 14 residues. CDR3 bases: TGCGCCAGCAGCCAAACTAGCGTGAGAGAGACCCAGTACTTC. Encoded protein: CASSQTSVRETQYF.

The V gene is TRBV5-1, the J gene TRBJ2-5, with no clear D. Between the trimmed V and J ends, which lost 4 bases and 2 bases, there was a span of 12 bases. Looked up from germline, CDR1 is SGHRS and CDR2 is YFSETQ. The CDR3 runs to 14 residues. Here the CDR3 DNA reads TGCGCCAGCAGCAGGACCCCGGCTCAAGAGACCCAGTACTTC. This gives the protein CASSRTPAQETQYF.

The chain uses TRBV12-3 or TRBV12-4 and TRBJ1-5; the match to TRBD1 covers 8 bases. The CDR3 extends over 16 amino acids. Losses at the gene ends were 5 bases for V and 4 bases for J; bases not matched to a gene: 10. The CDR3 DNA sequence: TGTGCCAGCAGTCCCATGACAGGGGCGCTTAATCAGCCCCAGCATTTT. This translates into CASSPMTGALNQPQHF.

This sequence joins TRBV12-3 or TRBV12-4 and TRBJ2-3; no reliable D call. CDR3 size: 13 residues. Trimming pared 7 bases from V and 2 bases from J, leaving 10 bases between. The CDR3 bases are TGTGCCAGCACCCTAGACTCCACAGATACGCAGTATTTT. This codes for CASTLDSTDTQYF.

The V gene is TRBV15, the J gene TRBJ2-5; D is possibly TRBD2 (5 bases). Germline CDR1 and CDR2: LNHNV and YYDKDF (reference sequence). The germline V and J ends were trimmed by 0 bases and 11 bases, with 16 bases remaining between them. CDR3 length: 14 amino acids. CDR3 in amino acids: CATSRDSLGRGQYF. The CDR3 bases are TGTGCCACCAGCAGAGATTCTTTGGGCCGGGGACAGTACTTC.

This chain uses TRBV2 with TRBJ1-5, with D hard to call. This CDR3 has 13 amino acids. Germline V gives CDR1 SNHLY, CDR2 FYNNEI. V was pared by 3 bases and J by 7 bases, with 10 bases between. Here the CDR3 DNA reads TGTGCCAGCAGTGACGACATCGGGCAGCCCCAGCATTTT. Amino acid sequence: CASSDDIGQPQHF.

V is TRBV11-2 and J is TRBJ1-1, with D possibly TRBD1 on 5 matching bases. The CDR3 has 15 amino acids. V was pared by 2 bases and J by 6 bases, with 16 bases between. Looked up from germline, CDR1 is SGHAT and CDR2 is FQNNGV. The CDR3 DNA is TGTGCCAGCAGCTTAAGGGCGCCGGGGACTTCTGAAGCTTTCTTT. Its translation: CASSLRAPGTSEAFF.

This rearrangement joins TRBV2 to TRBJ2-3, with TRBD2 matching over 7 bases. The V gene's germline CDR1 is SNHLY and CDR2 FYNNEI. V gave up 4 bases and J gave up 5 bases; unmatched junction bases: 12. The CDR3 has 16 amino acids. In nucleotides, the CDR3 is TGTGCCAGCAGTGTTAGGCGGGAGCTCGAGGTAGATACGCAGTATTTT. Its protein product is CASSVRRELEVDTQYF.

The gene calls are TRBV29-1 and TRBJ1-2; weak D call: TRBD1 (5 bases). With 2 bases removed from V and 7 bases from J, the gap between germline ends came to 14 bases. This CDR3 comprises 13 residues. Per the germline V gene, CDR1 is SQVTM and CDR2 is ANQGSEA. The CDR3 DNA is TGCAGCGTTGAATTCTTGGAGGGGTTTGGCTACACCTTC. It codes for CSVEFLEGFGYTF.

This chain links TRBV28 with TRBJ2-3; D may be TRBD2 (5 bases). The V gene lost 4 bases and the J gene lost 3 bases, with 17 bases spanning the gap. The CDR3 contains 16 residues. CDR1 and CDR2 from the germline V gene are MDHEN and SYDVKM. Here the CDR3 DNA reads TGTGCCAGCAGTTCCCTCGGGGAATGGGGTACAGATACGCAGTATTTT. Translated, it gives CASSSLGEWGTDTQYF.

This clonotype was seen a handful of times. The CDR3 here is CASSPPGLAAHEQYF. CDR3 sequence (DNA): TGTGCCAGCTCACCACCGGGACTAGCGGCGCACGAGCAGTACTTC. This sequence joins TRBV18 and TRBJ2-7; 11 nucleotides agree with TRBD2. J was trimmed by 5 bases and V by 0 bases; bases with no gene match: 3. The CDR3 sequence is 15 residues long. Germline CDR1 is KGHSH and CDR2 is LQKENI.

This clonotype appeared a few times. The chain joins TRBV7-8 to TRBJ2-3; 9 nucleotides agree with TRBD2. Germline values: CDR1 SGHVS, CDR2 FQNEAQ. Unmatched junction bases numbered 8, after V lost 5 bases and J lost 2 bases. The CDR3 is made up of 16 amino acids. CDR3 bases: TGTGCCAGCAGCCCTTTGACTAGCGGAATCACAGATACGCAGTATTTT. The encoded protein is CASSPLTSGITDTQYF.

On this clonotype itself: The junction does not match germline at one end; this may be a read error. The J gene is TRBJ1-1, the V gene TRBV5-1, with TRBD1 matching 10 bases. The germline V gene encodes CDR1 SGHRS and CDR2 YFSETQ. This CDR3 is 16 amino acids long. The CDR3 loop reads CASSPSTGGLNTGAFF. The CDR3 nucleotides are TGCGCCAGCAGCCCGTCGACAGGGGGCTTGAACACTGGAGCTTTCTTT. Combining the CDR3 with reference TRBV5-1 and TRBJ1-1 gives the whole variable domain KAGVTQTPRYLIKTRGQQVTLSCSPISGHRSVSWYQQTPGQGLQFLFEYFSETQRNKGNFPGRFSGRQFSNSRSEMNVSTLELGDSALYLCASSPSTGGLNTGAFFGQGTRLTVV.

The J gene is TRBJ2-1, the V gene TRBV7-9, with D possibly being TRBD1 (6 bases). Germline lookup yields CDR1 SEHNR and CDR2 FQNEAQ (reference sequence). The CDR3 consists of 15 residues. Trimming took 3 bases from V and 12 from J, leaving 21 bases between them. The CDR3 loop reads CASSLSQGFLSRQFF. In DNA, the CDR3 is TGTGCCAGCAGCTTGAGTCAGGGGTTTTTAAGCCGGCAGTTCTTC.

The genes are TRBV3-1 and TRBJ2-1; D call uncertain. Germline loops: CDR1 LGHDT, CDR2 YNNKEL (reference sequence). V was trimmed by 1 base and J by 9 bases, leaving 13 bases between them. The CDR3 is 14 amino acids. The DNA for the CDR3 is TGTGCCAGCAGCCAAGGCAGGACCTCCCTTGAGCAGTTCTTC. This sequence encodes CASSQGRTSLEQFF.

The chain is built from TRBV4-2 and TRBJ2-1, with 8 positions matching TRBD2. The CDR3 has 17 amino acids. Per the germline V gene, CDR1 is LGHNA and CDR2 is YNFKEQ. Trimming removed 1 base from V and 2 bases from J; junction bases left unmatched: 7. CDR3 coding DNA: TGTGCCAGCAGCCAAGGATTGGCGGGAGGTGCCTACAATGAGCAGTTCTTC. It encodes CASSQGLAGGAYNEQFF.

This clonotype was counted a few times. V and J are TRBV20-1 and TRBJ2-7, with unresolved D. The V and J ends lost 1 base and 4 bases respectively, with 11 bases between them. The CDR3 is made up of 13 amino acids. Germline CDR1 and CDR2: DFQATT and SNEGSKA (reference sequence). In nucleotides, the CDR3 is TGCAGTGCTAGAGGTCCCAGTATATACGAGCAGTACTTC. This translates into CSARGPSIYEQYF.

The chain's CDR3 is CASSPPTRRSVHEQYF. For the CDR3, the DNA is TGTGCCAGCAGTCCACCGACTAGGAGGTCAGTCCACGAGCAGTACTTC. This chain connects TRBV6-6 to TRBJ2-7, with a weak D call TRBD2 (6 bases). The CDR3 runs to 16 residues. Germline CDR1 MNHNY, CDR2 SVGAGI (reference sequence). V lost 5 bases and J lost 5, with 22 bases in between.

The J gene is TRBJ2-5, the V gene TRBV25-1; D remains ambiguous. This CDR3 has 16 residues. Germline V gene sequence: CDR1 MGHDK, CDR2 SYGVNS. Trimming shortened V by 2 bases and J by 1 base, and 14 bases separated the two germline ends. The CDR3 spells CASSESGVTLQETQYF. CDR3 DNA: TGTGCCAGCAGTGAAAGTGGCGTTACCCTCCAAGAGACCCAGTACTTC.